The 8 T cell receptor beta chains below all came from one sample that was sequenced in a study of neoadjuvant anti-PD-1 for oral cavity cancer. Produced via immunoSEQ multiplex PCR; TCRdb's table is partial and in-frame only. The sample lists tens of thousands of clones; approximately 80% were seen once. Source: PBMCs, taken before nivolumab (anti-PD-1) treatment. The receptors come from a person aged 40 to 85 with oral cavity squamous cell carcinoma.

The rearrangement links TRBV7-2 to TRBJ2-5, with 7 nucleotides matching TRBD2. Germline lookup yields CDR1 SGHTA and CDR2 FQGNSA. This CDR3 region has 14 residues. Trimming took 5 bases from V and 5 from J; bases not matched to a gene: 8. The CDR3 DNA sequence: TGTGCCAGCAGCCAAGAAGCGGGAAGGGAGACCCAGTACTTC. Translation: CASSQEAGRETQYF.

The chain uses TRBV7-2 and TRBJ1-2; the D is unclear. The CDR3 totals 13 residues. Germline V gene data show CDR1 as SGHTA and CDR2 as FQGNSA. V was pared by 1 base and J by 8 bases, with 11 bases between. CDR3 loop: CASSLEGNTGYTF. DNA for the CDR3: TGTGCCAGCAGCTTAGAGGGTAACACAGGCTACACCTTC.

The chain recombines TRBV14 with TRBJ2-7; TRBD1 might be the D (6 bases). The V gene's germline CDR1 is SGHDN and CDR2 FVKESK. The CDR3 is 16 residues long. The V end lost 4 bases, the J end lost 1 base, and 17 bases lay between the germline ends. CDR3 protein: CASSLLRTGSSYEQYF. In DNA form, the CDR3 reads TGTGCCAGCAGCCTCCTAAGAACAGGGTCGTCCTACGAGCAGTACTTC.

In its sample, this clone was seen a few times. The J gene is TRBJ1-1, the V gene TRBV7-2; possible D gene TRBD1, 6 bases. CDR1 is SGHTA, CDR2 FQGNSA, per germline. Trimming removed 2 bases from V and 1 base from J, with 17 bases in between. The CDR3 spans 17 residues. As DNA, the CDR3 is TGTGCCAGCAGCTTAAGTTCCAGGGGAGCGGGGAACACTGAAGCTTTCTTT. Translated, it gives CASSLSSRGAGNTEAFF.

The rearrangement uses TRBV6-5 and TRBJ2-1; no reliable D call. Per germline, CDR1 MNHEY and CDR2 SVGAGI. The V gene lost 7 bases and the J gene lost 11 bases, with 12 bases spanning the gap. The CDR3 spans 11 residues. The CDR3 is CASTLGPQQFF. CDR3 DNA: TGTGCCAGCACCCTCGGGCCCCAGCAGTTCTTC.

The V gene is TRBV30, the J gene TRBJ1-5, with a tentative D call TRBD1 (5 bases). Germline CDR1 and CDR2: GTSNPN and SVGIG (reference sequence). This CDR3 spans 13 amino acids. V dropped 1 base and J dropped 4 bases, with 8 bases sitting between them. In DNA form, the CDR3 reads TGTGCCTGGAGTGAACAGGATAATCAGCCCCAGCATTTT. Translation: CAWSEQDNQPQHF.

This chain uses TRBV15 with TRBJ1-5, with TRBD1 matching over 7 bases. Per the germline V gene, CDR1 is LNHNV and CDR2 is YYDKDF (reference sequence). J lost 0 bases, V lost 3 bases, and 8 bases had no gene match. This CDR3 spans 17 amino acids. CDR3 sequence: CATSRRDREDSNQPQHF. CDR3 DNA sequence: TGTGCCACCAGCAGGCGAGACAGGGAGGATAGCAATCAGCCCCAGCATTTT. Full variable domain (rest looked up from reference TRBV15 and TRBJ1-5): DAMVIQNPRYQVTQFGKPVTLSCSQTLNHNVMYWYQQKSSQAPKLLFHYYDKDFNNEADTPDNFQSRRPNTSFCFLDIRSPGLGDTAMYLCATSRRDREDSNQPQHFGDGTRLSIL.

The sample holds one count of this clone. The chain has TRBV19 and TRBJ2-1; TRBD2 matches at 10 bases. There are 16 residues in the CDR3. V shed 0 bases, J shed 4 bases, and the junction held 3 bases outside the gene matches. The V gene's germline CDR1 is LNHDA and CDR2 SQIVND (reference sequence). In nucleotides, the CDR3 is TGTGCCAGTAGTATAGATCAACTAGCGGGGTACAATGAGCAGTTCTTC. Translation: CASSIDQLAGYNEQFF.